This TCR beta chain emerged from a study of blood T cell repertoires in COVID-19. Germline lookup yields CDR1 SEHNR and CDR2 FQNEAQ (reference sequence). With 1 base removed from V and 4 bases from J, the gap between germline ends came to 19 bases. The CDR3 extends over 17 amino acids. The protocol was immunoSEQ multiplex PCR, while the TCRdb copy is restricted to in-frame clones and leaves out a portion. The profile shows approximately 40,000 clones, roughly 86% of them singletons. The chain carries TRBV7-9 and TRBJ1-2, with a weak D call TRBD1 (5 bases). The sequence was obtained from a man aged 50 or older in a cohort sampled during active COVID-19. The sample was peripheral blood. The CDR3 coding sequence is TGTGCCAGCAGCTTAGGGGGAGGGGAGACGGAAGGCTATGGCTACACCTTC. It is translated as CASSLGGGETEGYGYTF.